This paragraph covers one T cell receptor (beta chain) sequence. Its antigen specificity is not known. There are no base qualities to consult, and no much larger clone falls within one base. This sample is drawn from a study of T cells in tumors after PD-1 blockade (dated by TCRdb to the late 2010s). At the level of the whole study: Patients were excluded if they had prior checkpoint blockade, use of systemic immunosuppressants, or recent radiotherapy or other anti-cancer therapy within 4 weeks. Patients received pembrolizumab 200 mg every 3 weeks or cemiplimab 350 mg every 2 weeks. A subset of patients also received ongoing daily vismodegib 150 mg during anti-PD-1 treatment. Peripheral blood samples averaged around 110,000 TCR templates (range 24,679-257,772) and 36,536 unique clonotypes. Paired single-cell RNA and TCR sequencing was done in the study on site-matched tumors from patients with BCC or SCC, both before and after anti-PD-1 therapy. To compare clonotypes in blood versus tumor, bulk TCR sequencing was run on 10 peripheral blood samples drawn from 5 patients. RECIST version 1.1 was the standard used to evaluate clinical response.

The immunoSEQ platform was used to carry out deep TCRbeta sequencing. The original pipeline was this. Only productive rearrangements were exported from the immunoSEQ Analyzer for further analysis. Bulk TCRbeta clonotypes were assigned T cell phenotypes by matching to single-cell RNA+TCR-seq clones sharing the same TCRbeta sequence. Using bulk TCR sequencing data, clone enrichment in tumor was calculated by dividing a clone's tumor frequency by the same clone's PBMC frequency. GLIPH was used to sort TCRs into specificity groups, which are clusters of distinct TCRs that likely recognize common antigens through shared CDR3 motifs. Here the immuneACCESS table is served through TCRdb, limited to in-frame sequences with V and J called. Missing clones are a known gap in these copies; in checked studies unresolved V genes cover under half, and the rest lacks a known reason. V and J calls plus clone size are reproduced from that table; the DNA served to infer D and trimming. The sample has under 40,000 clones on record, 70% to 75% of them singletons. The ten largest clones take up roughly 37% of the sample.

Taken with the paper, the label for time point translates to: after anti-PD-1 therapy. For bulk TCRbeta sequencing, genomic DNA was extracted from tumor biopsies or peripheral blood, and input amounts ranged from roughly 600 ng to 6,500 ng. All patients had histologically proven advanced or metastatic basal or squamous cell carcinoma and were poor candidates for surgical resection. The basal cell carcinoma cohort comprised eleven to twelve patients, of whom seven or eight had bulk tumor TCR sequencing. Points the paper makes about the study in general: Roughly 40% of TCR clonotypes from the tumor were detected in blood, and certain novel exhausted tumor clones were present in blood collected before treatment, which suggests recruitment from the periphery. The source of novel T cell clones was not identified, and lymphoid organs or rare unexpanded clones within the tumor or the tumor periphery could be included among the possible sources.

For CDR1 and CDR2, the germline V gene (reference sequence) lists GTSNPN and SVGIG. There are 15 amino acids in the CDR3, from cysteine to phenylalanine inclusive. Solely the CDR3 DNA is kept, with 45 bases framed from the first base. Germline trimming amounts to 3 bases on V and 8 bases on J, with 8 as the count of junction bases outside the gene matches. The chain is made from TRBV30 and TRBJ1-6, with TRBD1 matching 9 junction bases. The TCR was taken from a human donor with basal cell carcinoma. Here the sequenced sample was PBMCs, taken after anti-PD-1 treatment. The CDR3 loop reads CAWSPPGQGDSPLHF. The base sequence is TGTGCCTGGAGCCCTCCGGGACAGGGCGATTCACCCCTCCACTTT. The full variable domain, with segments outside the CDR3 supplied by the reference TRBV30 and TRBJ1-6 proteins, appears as SQTIHQWPATLVQPVGSPLSLECTVEGTSNPNLYWYRQAAGRGLQLLFYSVGIGQISSEVPQNLSASRPQDRQFILSSKKLLLSDSGFYLCAWSPPGQGDSPLHFGNGTRLTVT.